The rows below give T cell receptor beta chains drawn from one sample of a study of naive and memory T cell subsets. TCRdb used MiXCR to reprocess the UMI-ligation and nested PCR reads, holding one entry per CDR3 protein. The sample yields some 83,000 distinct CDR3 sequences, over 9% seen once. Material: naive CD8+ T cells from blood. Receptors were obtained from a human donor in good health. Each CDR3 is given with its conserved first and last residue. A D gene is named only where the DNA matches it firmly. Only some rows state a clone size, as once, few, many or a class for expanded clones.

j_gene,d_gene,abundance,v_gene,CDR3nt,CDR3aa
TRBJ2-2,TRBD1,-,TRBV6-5,TGTGCCAGCGAGTATTCGGGACAGGGTTCCACCGGGGAGCTGTTTTTT,CASEYSGQGSTGELFF
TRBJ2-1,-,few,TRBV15,TGTGCCACCAGGTCTAAGGGCAGTTACAATGAGCAGTTCTTC,CATRSKGSYNEQFF
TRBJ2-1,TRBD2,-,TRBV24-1,TGTGCCACCAGTGATTGGACTAGCGGAAACAATGAGCAGTTCTTC,CATSDWTSGNNEQFF
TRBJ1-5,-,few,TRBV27,TGTGCCAGCAGTTTACAGCTAAATCAGCCCCAGCATTTT,CASSLQLNQPQHF
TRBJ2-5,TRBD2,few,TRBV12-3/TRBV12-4,TGTGCCAGCAGTTTGATCCTAGCGGGAGGCAGGCGGGAGACCCAGTACTTC,CASSLILAGGRRETQYF
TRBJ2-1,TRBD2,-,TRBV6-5,TGTGCCAGCAGCCCTCTAGCGGGAGCCCCCAATGAGCAGTTCTTC,CASSPLAGAPNEQFF
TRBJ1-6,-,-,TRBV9,TGTGCCAGCAGCGGGGGTCAGCCTTCACCCCTCCACTTT,CASSGGQPSPLHF
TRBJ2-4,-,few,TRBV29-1,TGCAGCGTTGGCGGAGCCAAAAACATTCAGTACTTC,CSVGGAKNIQYF
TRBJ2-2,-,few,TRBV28,TGTGCCAGCAGTTCCACTAGCTGGCCCGGGGAGCTGTTTTTT,CASSSTSWPGELFF
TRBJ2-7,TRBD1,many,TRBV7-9,TGTGCCAGCAGCCTTGGACAGGGAGTTTCCTACGAGCAGTACTTC,CASSLGQGVSYEQYF
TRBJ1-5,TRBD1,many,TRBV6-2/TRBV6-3,TGTGCCAGCAGTTCCCCTAAGACAGGGAACATCCGTCAGCCCCAGCATTTT,CASSSPKTGNIRQPQHF
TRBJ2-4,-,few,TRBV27,TGTGCCAGCAGTTTGGGTGGGCCCAAAAACATTCAGTACTTC,CASSLGGPKNIQYF
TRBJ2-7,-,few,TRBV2,TGTGCCAGCAGTGCTAATGGGGGCGAGCAGTACTTC,CASSANGGEQYF
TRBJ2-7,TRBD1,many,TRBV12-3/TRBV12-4,TGTGCCAGCAGCAGGGACAGCCTCTACGAGCAGTACTTC,CASSRDSLYEQYF
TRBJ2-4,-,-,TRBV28,TGTGCCAGCAGTTTAGCTCTAGGCCAAGAGACTACAGCCAAAAACATTCAGTACTTC,CASSLALGQETTAKNIQYF
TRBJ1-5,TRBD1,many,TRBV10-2,TGCGCCAGCGGACAGGGCGATCAGCCCCAGCATTTT,CASGQGDQPQHF
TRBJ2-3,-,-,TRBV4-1,TGCGCCAGCAGCCAAGATAGAACAGATACGCAGTATTTT,CASSQDRTDTQYF
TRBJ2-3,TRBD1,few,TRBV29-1,TGCAGCGTTGAAGGGGGACAGGGCGGCACAGATACGCAGTATTTT,CSVEGGQGGTDTQYF
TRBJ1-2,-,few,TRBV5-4,TGTGCCAGCAGCTTGGGTTGGGGGGGAGGGAACTATGGCTACACCTTC,CASSLGWGGGNYGYTF
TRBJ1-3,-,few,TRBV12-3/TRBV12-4,TGTGCCAGCAGTTTATACTCCAGGGGTTTGACTGGAAACACCATATATTTT,CASSLYSRGLTGNTIYF
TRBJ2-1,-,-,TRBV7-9,TGTGCCAGCAGCTTAAACAGAGGGACGGAGATCCTCTACAATGAGCAGTTCTTC,CASSLNRGTEILYNEQFF
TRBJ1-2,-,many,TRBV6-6,TGTGCCACTCTATCCGAACTTAACTATGGCTACACCTTC,CATLSELNYGYTF
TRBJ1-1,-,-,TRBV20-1,TGCAGTGCCTCGGGCAGCCCGATATACATGAACACTGAAGCTTTCTTT,CSASGSPIYMNTEAFF
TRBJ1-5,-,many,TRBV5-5,TGTGCCAGCAGCTTGGGGCGGGACCCCTGGGAGCCCCAGCATTTT,CASSLGRDPWEPQHF
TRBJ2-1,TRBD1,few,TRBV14,TGTGCCAGCAGCCAAGTCTCCCCCGCGGACAGGGGCTACAATGAGCAGTTCTTC,CASSQVSPADRGYNEQFF
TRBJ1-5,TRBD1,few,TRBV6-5,TGTGCCAGCAGTTACTTAGACAGGGGTAGCAATCAGCCCCAGCATTTT,CASSYLDRGSNQPQHF
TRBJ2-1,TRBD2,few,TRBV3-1,TGTGCCAGCAGCGGGGGGGATGAGCAGTTCTTC,CASSGGDEQFF
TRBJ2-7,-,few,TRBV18,TGTGCCAGCTCACCCCCTGGCCTCCGGGACACTGCCTACGAGCAGTACTTC,CASSPPGLRDTAYEQYF
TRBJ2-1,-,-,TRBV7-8,TGTGCCAGCAGCCCCGCTAATGAGCAGTTCTTC,CASSPANEQFF
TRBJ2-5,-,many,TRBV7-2,TGTGCCAGCAGCTCTCCCGAAATAGGAGTACAAGAGACCCAGTACTTC,CASSSPEIGVQETQYF
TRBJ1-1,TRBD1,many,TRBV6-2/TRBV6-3,TGTGCCAGCATAGGGACAGGGGACATGAACACTGAAGCTTTCTTT,CASIGTGDMNTEAFF
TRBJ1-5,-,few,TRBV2,TGTGCCAGCAGCGCGGACATCTCCGGGGAGCCCCAGCATTTT,CASSADISGEPQHF
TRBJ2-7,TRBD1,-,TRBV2,TGTGCCAGCAGTGAAGAGGGACAGGGGACCTACGAGCAGTACTTC,CASSEEGQGTYEQYF
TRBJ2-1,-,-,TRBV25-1,TGTGCCAGCAGTGGTCGCGGAAGCTCCTACAATGAGCAGTTCTTC,CASSGRGSSYNEQFF
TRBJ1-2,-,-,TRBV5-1,TGCGCCAGCAGCTTGGTATCCGGGTCTCGCTATGGCTACACCTTC,CASSLVSGSRYGYTF
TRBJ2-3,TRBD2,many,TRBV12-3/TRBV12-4,TGTGCCAGCAGTGGGGGACTAGCGCAAGATACGCAGTATTTT,CASSGGLAQDTQYF
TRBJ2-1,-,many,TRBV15,TGTGCCACCAGCAGAGTATCATACAATGAGCAGTTCTTC,CATSRVSYNEQFF